The entry that follows covers one T cell receptor (beta chain) sequence. Its antigen is unknown. PCR amplification relied on 60 Vbeta primers (plus 13 Jbeta primers). Libraries were prepared by immunoSEQ multiplex PCR; TCRdb keeps only in-frame clonotypes and omits some of them. This sample contains 75,000 to 95,000 clones. CDR3 size: 13 residues. V shed 7 bases, J shed 8 bases, and the junction held 7 bases outside the gene matches. The germline CDR1 and CDR2 sequences are MGHDK and SYGVNS. This record belongs to a study of cytomegalovirus exposure and HLA in healthy donors. Study at large: As released early, the data held about 85 million unique TCRs from HLA-typed donors. Broader study findings: Later work showed greater clonal expansion in HLA-associated TCR beta chains than in equally common others. The likely origin of a cluster of highly shared sequence variants was a sequencing artifact. 164 TCR beta chains were listed as cytomegalovirus-associated.

The chain combines TRBV25-1 with TRBJ1-1, with 10 bases identical to TRBD1. The sample consisted of PBMCs. The receptor's source is a woman aged 55-69 years in good health and CMV-seronegative. CDR3 nucleotides: TGTGCCAGCACCCCCGAGGGACAGGGGGAAGCTTTCTTT. This encodes CASTPEGQGEAFF.